This record looks at one T cell receptor (beta chain) sequence and its context. The data originate from a study of T cells in Graves' hyperthyroidism and ophthalmopathy. Researchers amplified the TCR beta CDR3 regions from RNA transcripts. The study used the HTBI primer set for a first-round RT-PCR of the TCR CDR3. TCRdb recomputed calls from the multiplex PCR reads with MiXCR, one row per CDR3 protein. This sample carries 200,000 to 250,000 distinct CDR3 sequences, over 15% of them seen once, and the ten largest clones take approximately 30%. Out of approximately 10 ml of fresh peripheral blood came the PBMCs. The receptor comes from a woman aged 18-30 years with Graves' ophthalmopathy. Sequencing was performed on blood.

In DNA, the CDR3 is TGCAGTGCTAGACCGCCGGACAGATACAATGAGCAGTTCTTC. Translated, it gives CSARPPDRYNEQFF. The chain uses TRBV20-1 and TRBJ2-1, with TRBD1 as a possible D gene (6 bases). CDR3 length: 14 residues. Germline-derived CDR1 and CDR2 are DFQATT and SNEGSKA (reference sequence). V was trimmed by 2 bases and J by 4 bases, leaving 12 bases between them.